One and the same sample provided the 2 T cell receptor beta chains below, sequenced in a study of blood T cell repertoires in COVID-19. Sequenced by immunoSEQ multiplex PCR; TCRdb stores in-frame clones only, minus some. The table has 200,000 to 250,000 clones, roughly nine tenths seen once; the top ten hold 3% to 3.5%. Sequenced material: PBMCs or T cells enriched from blood (not recorded which). Source of these receptors: a woman in her 50s in a cohort exposed to, infected with or recovered from COVID-19 (not recorded which).

The chain recombines TRBV7-9 with TRBJ2-3; 10 bases match TRBD2. CDR1 and CDR2 (germline): SEHNR, FQNEAQ (reference sequence). The CDR3 extends over 16 amino acids. V shed 11 bases, J shed 4 bases, and the junction held 15 bases outside the gene matches. The CDR3 here is CAAPPRTSGKADTQYF. Here the CDR3 DNA reads TGTGCCGCCCCGCCTCGGACTAGCGGTAAAGCAGATACGCAGTATTTT.

The chain recombines TRBV24-1 with TRBJ2-7, with D perhaps matching TRBD2 (5 bases). The V end was cut by 5 bases, the J end by 2 bases, with 15 bases between. Germline V gene data show CDR1 as KGHDR and CDR2 as SFDVKD. This CDR3 contains 15 residues. The CDR3 here is CATSGGQKHPYEQYF. In DNA, the CDR3 is TGTGCCACCAGTGGAGGGCAAAAACACCCCTACGAGCAGTACTTC.